This T cell receptor beta chain was obtained from a study of human T cells and chemical hapten exposure (dated by TCRdb to the early 2020s). Looking at the study overall: Libraries were pooled for sequencing, and per-sample TCR yields varied mainly because of small differences in library volumes within the pool. This study followed changes in the peripheral blood TCR repertoire in vivo during primary and secondary sensitization of alopecia patients to the hapten diphenylcyclopropenone (DPC). For every blood RNA sample, sequencing covered both the TCR alpha and TCR beta chains. General conclusions and limits of the study: The number of TCRs above 1 in 1000 frequency did not change with DPC sensitization; there was no evidence of global repertoire structure alterations. Repeated subsampling changed both the strength of the expansion versus patch-test correlation and the threshold at which that correlation became significant.

Total RNA was isolated from unfractionated whole blood collected in Tempus Blood RNA tubes. Five or six healthy volunteers served as TCR sequencing controls and were bled at day 0, 2 weeks and 6 weeks. This clonotype was seen only a few times. The target of this receptor is not known. Base-call qualities are not available, and no considerably larger clone is one nucleotide away. Library prep was done by 5' RACE. Sequencing relied on an Illumina MiSeq. During library preparation, unique molecular identifiers were attached to individual cDNA molecules so that TCRs could be counted in a quantitative, reproducible way. On the study's bioinformatics: Samples had a median of roughly 100,000 TCRs, with a range from 23,224 to 690,600. The Decombinator software suite was used to annotate the V, J and CDR3 of the TCR reads. For the PS versus PT1 abundance plots, all samples were subsampled to the same number of TCRs (28,000). TCRs were defined as expanded if absent before sensitization and observed at least eight times at the 2-week time point. The public sequencing data were trimmed at Q25 with fastp and processed into clonotypes with MiXCR by TCRdb, which kept only in-frame beta chains. Every CDR3 protein is listed once, alongside the most common genes and DNA of its rows. TCRdb, not the authors, supplied the V and J calls. This sample lists more than 60,000 distinct CDR3 sequences; about 16% were detected once. The leading ten clones occupy approximately 6.3% of the sample.

The TCR sequence derives from a female donor in good health.

The sequenced DNA: TGTGCCAGCAGCTTAGAAGGTGCGGCGGGGTCACAGACCCAGTACTTC. This encodes CASSLEGAAGSQTQYF. Recombination linked TRBV7-2 to TRBJ2-5, and TRBD2 may be the D gene, going by 6 matching bases. The CDR3, from cysteine to phenylalanine, totals 16 residues. Kept here is only the CDR3 DNA, which spans 48 bases and is read in frame from base 1. V sheds 1 base and J sheds 6 bases, leaving 18 bases between their ends. Sequences SGHTA (CDR1) and FQGNSA (CDR2) are obtained from the germline V gene.